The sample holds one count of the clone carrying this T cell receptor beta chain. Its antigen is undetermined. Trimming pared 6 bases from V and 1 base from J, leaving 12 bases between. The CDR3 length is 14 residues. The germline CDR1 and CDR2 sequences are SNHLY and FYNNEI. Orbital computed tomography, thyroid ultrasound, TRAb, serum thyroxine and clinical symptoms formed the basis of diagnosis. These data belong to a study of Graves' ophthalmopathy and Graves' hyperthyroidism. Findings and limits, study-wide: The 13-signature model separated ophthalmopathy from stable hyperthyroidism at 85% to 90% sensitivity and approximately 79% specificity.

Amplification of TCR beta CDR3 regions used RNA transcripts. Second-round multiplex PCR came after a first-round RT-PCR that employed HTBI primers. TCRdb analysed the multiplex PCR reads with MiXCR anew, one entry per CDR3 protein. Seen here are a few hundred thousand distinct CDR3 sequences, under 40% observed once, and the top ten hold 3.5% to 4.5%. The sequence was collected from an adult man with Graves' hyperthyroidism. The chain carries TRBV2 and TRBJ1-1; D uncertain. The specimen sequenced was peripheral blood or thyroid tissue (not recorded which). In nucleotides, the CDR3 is TGTGCCAGCAGCGGACTACGCGGGAACACTGAAGCTTTCTTT. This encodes CASSGLRGNTEAFF.